Below are 6 T cell receptor beta chains sequenced from a single sample in a study of T cell responses to AZD1222 COVID-19 vaccine. TCRdb's copy holds only in-frame clones and misses some; the assay was immunoSEQ multiplex PCR. The data show some 120,000 clones, with less than 90% seen just once and roughly 4.5% held by the top ten. The source was peripheral blood, collected on day 0 of AZD1222 vaccination. These receptors originate from an adult in good health.

This chain links TRBV11-3 with TRBJ2-2, with D possibly being TRBD1 or TRBD2 (5 bases each). The ends were cut back, 3 bases at V and 5 bases at J, with 10 bases in the middle. Germline V gene lookup returns CDR1 SGHNT and CDR2 YENEEA. The CDR3 extends over 14 amino acids. CDR3 sequence: CASSLVGVTGELFF. The CDR3 nucleotides are TGTGCCAGCAGCTTGGTGGGGGTTACCGGGGAGCTGTTTTTT.

The chain combines TRBV4-1 with TRBJ2-2; 9 bases line up with TRBD2. V shed 0 bases, J shed 4 bases, and the junction held 3 bases outside the gene matches. Germline V gene sequence: CDR1 MGHRA, CDR2 YSYEKL. The CDR3 contains 16 residues. CDR3: CASSQEASGTTGELFF. The CDR3 DNA reads TGCGCCAGCAGCCAAGAGGCTAGCGGGACCACCGGGGAGCTGTTTTTT.

The chain carries TRBV7-2 and TRBJ2-7; the match to TRBD1 covers 8 bases. The J segment lost 0 bases and the V segment lost 4 bases, leaving 5 bases of the junction unmatched. CDR1 is SGHTA and CDR2 is FQGNSA in the germline V gene. This CDR3 is 15 amino acids long. Written as DNA, the CDR3 is TGTGCCAGCAGCTCCGACAGGGGTGCCTCCTACGAGCAGTACTTC. Its translation: CASSSDRGASYEQYF.

V gene TRBV4-1 combines with J gene TRBJ2-1, with 9 bases aligning to TRBD2. The CDR3 covers 14 residues. From germline, CDR1 is MGHRA and CDR2 YSYEKL. V shed 4 bases, J shed 3 bases, and the junction held 1 base outside the gene matches. The CDR3 protein is CASSRAGGYNEQFF. The CDR3 DNA follows: TGCGCCAGCAGCCGAGCGGGAGGCTACAATGAGCAGTTCTTC.

In DNA form, the CDR3 reads TGTGCCAGCAGCCTCCGACTAGGGGGGCCCCGGGAGCTGTTTTTT. Protein product: CASSLRLGGPRELFF. The gene calls are TRBV9 and TRBJ2-2; D might be TRBD1 or TRBD2, each matching 6 bases. Trimming removed 4 bases from V and 9 bases from J, with 19 bases in between. The germline V gene has CDR1 SGDLS and CDR2 YYNGEE. CDR3 length: 15 amino acids.

The chain has TRBV5-1 and TRBJ1-1; D gene ambiguous. Trimming removed 0 bases at V and 5 bases at J, with 14 bases between. Per the germline V gene, CDR1 is SGHRS and CDR2 is YFSETQ. The CDR3 covers 15 residues. CDR3: CASSLGTSQATEAFF. CDR3 nucleotides: TGCGCCAGCAGCTTGGGGACGTCCCAAGCGACTGAAGCTTTCTTT.